The 5 T cell receptor beta chains reported below all come from one sample, sequenced in a study of cytomegalovirus exposure and HLA in healthy donors. 13 Jbeta primers and 60 Vbeta primers were used for the PCR. Data came from immunoSEQ multiplex PCR; TCRdb stores just in-frame clones and leaves some out. The table includes around 140,000 clones, 65% to 80% detected once. Input material: PBMCs. Receptor source: a woman between 18 and 30 years old in good health and CMV-seronegative.

The chain's CDR3 is CASSGPGPESNQPQHF. The CDR3 DNA reads as TGTGCCAGCAGCGGACCAGGGCCGGAGAGCAATCAGCCCCAGCATTTT. The V and J genes are TRBV9 and TRBJ1-5; possible D gene TRBD1, 5 bases. Trimming shortened V by 3 bases and J by 1 base, and 14 bases separated the two germline ends. The CDR3 length is 16 residues. The V gene's germline CDR1 is SGDLS and CDR2 YYNGEE. Supplemented by reference TRBV9 and TRBJ1-5, the full variable domain reads DSGVTQTPKHLITATGQRVTLRCSPRSGDLSVYWYQQSLDQGLQFLIQYYNGEERAKGNILERFSAQQFPDLHSELNLSSLELGDSALYFCASSGPGPESNQPQHFGDGTRLSIL.

The rearrangement joins TRBV2 to TRBJ1-2, with D possibly TRBD1 on 6 matching bases. This CDR3 has 15 amino acids. The germline V gene has CDR1 SNHLY and CDR2 FYNNEI. The V gene lost 3 bases and the J gene lost 4 bases, with 15 bases spanning the gap. As DNA, the CDR3 is TGTGCCAGCAGTGAGGTCAGGACAGCCCCCTATGGCTACACCTTC. Protein product: CASSEVRTAPYGYTF.

The chain employs TRBV13 and TRBJ1-1; D is unresolved. Germline V CDR1 and CDR2: PRHDT, FYEKMQ (reference sequence). The length of the CDR3 is 14 residues. The ends were cut back, 4 bases at V and 1 base at J, with 10 bases in the middle. Here the CDR3 DNA reads TGTGCCAGCAGCTCGTACCGGGAGAACACTGAAGCTTTCTTT. This translates into CASSSYRENTEAFF.

This clone turned up a few times. This chain connects TRBV5-1 to TRBJ2-5; 7 nucleotides agree with TRBD2. This CDR3 is built from 14 residues. Germline-derived CDR1 and CDR2 are SGHRS and YFSETQ. V lost 0 bases, J lost 3 bases, and 2 bases stayed unmatched. The CDR3 is CASSLASGEETQYF. The CDR3 nucleotides read TGCGCCAGCAGCTTGGCTAGCGGAGAAGAGACCCAGTACTTC.

This chain links TRBV6-1 with TRBJ1-1, with D perhaps TRBD1 (6 bases). Germline V gives CDR1 MNHNS, CDR2 SASEGT. Trimming removed 7 bases at V and 1 base at J, with 13 bases between. CDR3 length: 14 residues. CDR3 sequence reads: CASIRQAGNTEAFF. The CDR3 nucleotides read TGTGCCAGCATTAGACAGGCCGGGAACACTGAAGCTTTCTTT.